The clone carrying this TCR beta chain was counted ten times or more. CDR1 and CDR2 (germline): SEHNR, FQNEAQ (reference sequence). This CDR3 region has 15 residues. The V gene end was trimmed by 5 bases and the J gene end by 8 bases; junction bases not matched to a gene: 9. The data are from a study of T cell repertoires in cytomegalovirus infection. Study background: CMV infection and matching HLA type were both indicated by public TCR beta signatures.

TCRdb analysed the reads with MiXCR anew, one entry per CDR3 protein. The profile shows around 310,000 distinct CDR3 sequences, roughly 17% of them singletons. This sequence joins TRBV7-9 and TRBJ1-6; 7 bases line up with TRBD1. The receptor's source is a human donor in good health (CMV status not recorded). Some clones in this sample may be carry-over from other donors' samples. Sequences were obtained from PBMCs. The CDR3 loop reads CASSISDRIHSPLHF. The CDR3 bases are TGTGCCAGCAGCATATCGGACAGGATCCATTCACCCCTCCACTTT.